This T cell receptor (beta chain) is drawn from a study of regulatory T cells in long-lasting Graves disease (TCRdb year 2021). For the wider study: Newly diagnosed Graves' disease patients had taken antithyroid drugs for less than 3 months. Patients with persistent Graves' disease were compared with patients with newly diagnosed Graves' disease using TCR sequencing and RNA sequencing of peripheral blood. The study took place in China and was registered as a clinical trial. TCR sequencing covered some 13 persistent and 20 newly diagnosed Graves' disease patients, about 35 samples in total. Findings and caveats that apply to the study as a whole: TRBV28, TRBJ1-2 and TRBJ2-5 were preferentially used in persistent disease, while TRBV20-1 and TRBJ2-1 were favored in newly diagnosed disease. Only the TCR beta chain was sequenced and analyzed. More public clonotypes were shared among persistent patients (roughly 2,700) than among newly diagnosed patients (966). Peripheral blood alone was examined, since thyroid tissue, which constituted the primary lesion, could not be accessed. The authors noted that the small sample size was a limitation that may lower accuracy. Compared with newly diagnosed patients, patients with persistent Graves' disease had lower TCR Shannon entropy and fewer highly expanded clones, which suggests clonal expansion.

Trimming leaves V shorter by 4 bases and J shorter by 0 bases, with the junction holding 8 bases beyond the gene matches. The CDR3 measures 16 amino acids from cysteine to phenylalanine. Solely the CDR3 DNA is kept, with 48 bases framed from the first base. In the germline V gene (reference sequence), CDR1 corresponds to DFQATT and CDR2 to SNEGSKA. The receptor library was made with multiplex PCR. Sequenced on an Illumina HiSeq 4000. To build TCR beta libraries, CDR3 regions were amplified by Arm-PCR using iRepertoire HTBI primers. PCR products were gel purified before sequencing. The source study handled its data this way. Gene usage analysis of CDR3 amino acid clonotypes used the roughly 62 TRBV and 11 to 15 TRBJ segments found across samples. COPE and FqMerger were used to merge filtered high-quality paired reads into contigs. BLAST was used to align contigs to the IMGT TRBV, TRBD and TRBJ reference genes, and CDR3 was defined following IMGT. Clonotypes above 0.1% frequency were classified as highly expanded clones. Repertoire diversity was measured by Shannon entropy, and V-J evenness by the Gini coefficient. Clonotypes shared by more than one individual were considered public. Using fastp trimming at Q25 and MiXCR clonotype assembly, TCRdb reanalyzed the public sequencing data and kept in-frame beta chains. Each CDR3 protein gets just one entry, which takes the most common genes and DNA from the rows behind it. These V and J calls derive from TCRdb rather than the authors' analysis. This sample has 500,000 or so distinct CDR3 sequences in its table, and 16% of those were observed once. Approximately 25% of the sample is held by the ten biggest clonotypes.

According to the study, the label for this sample's time point signals: newly diagnosed GD, antithyroid drugs for less than 3 months. For both TCR sequencing and RNA sequencing, RNA was extracted from PBMCs using TRIzol. Graves' disease was diagnosed according to American Thyroid Association guidelines. Recruitment of patients was carried out at an endocrinology department in Xi'an, China. Each patient gave around 9 milliliters of peripheral blood, collected in an EDTA anticoagulant tube. Ficoll Paque Plus density gradient separation was used to isolate PBMCs, and no additional T cell sorting was done. An Agilent 2100 Bioanalyzer and agarose gel were used to check RNA quality, while a NanoDrop 2000 measured RNA concentration. This clonotype was counted ten times or more. Its antigen is currently not known. Base qualities are missing; no much larger clone stands one base away. This sample was shared with a second study, whose subject was T cells in Graves' hyperthyroidism and ophthalmopathy. That second report states: Graves' hyperthyroidism was defined as stable when no progression to ophthalmopathy occurred over 18 months of follow-up. Hyperthyroidism patients were aged 18 to 65 years and newly diagnosed, with disease duration of less than 2 months. Exclusion was applied to patients with uncontrolled infections, other autoimmune diseases, pregnancy or lactation. Clinical symptoms, serum thyroxine and TRAb, thyroid ultrasound, and orbital computed tomography formed the basis for the diagnoses. For the first round of RT-PCR on the TCR CDR3, the HTBI primer set was used together with the Qiagen OneStep RT-PCR kit. Blood samples also contained most of the expanded thyroid clonotypes (frequency above 0.001), which suggests that blood repertoires may reflect thyroid immune responses. A model built on a 13 V-J signature distinguished ophthalmopathy from stable hyperthyroidism, reaching 87.88% sensitivity and 81.08% specificity in cross-validation and 80%/75% in testing. In validation, progression to ophthalmopathy was predicted by the model with roughly 71% sensitivity and nearly 75% specificity, a median of around 6.5 months before onset. TCR V-J signatures able to tell the groups apart were searched for in a discovery cohort of approximately 95 patients, of whom about 40 had Graves' ophthalmopathy and 55 to 65 had stable Graves' hyperthyroidism. An independent validation cohort of around 20 hyperthyroidism patients and about 16 patients who later progressed to ophthalmopathy tested prospective prediction of ophthalmopathy. The 95 to 100 discovery patients were randomly split 7:3 into training and test sets. In several Graves' hyperthyroidism patients, the study also compared T-cell repertoires from thyroid tissue with T-cell repertoires from blood. After blood sampling, hyperthyroidism patients were treated with methimazole at a starting dose of 30 mg daily, and ophthalmopathy patients were treated with high-dose intravenous methylprednisolone. The libraries were constructed in a second round of multiplex PCR and then size-selected and purified. Sequencing of the libraries was done on an Illumina HiSeq2000 using paired-end 100 bp reads. Raw data were processed with SOAPnuke, discarding reads with adapters, uncalled bases, mean Phred below 15, or no exact constant-primer or identifier match. COPE v1.2.5 was used to merge the high-quality paired reads, and each unique nucleotide sequence was defined as a clonotype. MiTCR v1.1 was used to align clonotypes to the IMGT TRBV, TRBD and TRBJ reference segments. Analysis was restricted to V-J combinations with a frequency above 0.0001, which covered roughly 99% of repertoires. A TCS score was defined as the ratio of F50 (clonal expansion) to E x V (chaos), with BLOSUM62-based TCRdist applied between CDR3 peptides within each V-J. Welch's t-statistics and random forest reduced 450 to 600 V-J features to about 13, which were used in a naive Bayes classifier (R e1071). No statistical method was used to fix the sample size in advance, and group allocation was not hidden from the investigators. The paper describes TCR Vbeta CDR3 sequencing of 130 to 150 peripheral blood samples, made up of roughly 45 ophthalmopathy patients, some 80 hyperthyroidism patients and 17 progressor patients.

Sequencing used peripheral blood mononuclear cells (PBMCs), obtained at new diagnosis, from a patient treated with antithyroid drugs. The clonotype originates from a woman in her forties or fifties with Graves disease. Donor details come from another sample of the same person, matched by shared clones. The rearranged chain carries TRBV20-1 and TRBJ1-5, with 8 bases in between that match TRBD1. The CDR3 reads CSANGQGDYSNQPQHF. The nucleotide sequence is TGCAGTGCTAACGGACAGGGCGACTATAGCAATCAGCCCCAGCATTTT.